This TCR beta chain was found in a study of monozygotic twins with inflammatory bowel disease. Study-level findings and limits: Among T cells, the various subtypes were not distinguishable.

Concerning this clonotype: Its antigen is undetermined.

The team made cDNA by running eight separate reactions for each sample. Template switching added UMIs carrying a 6-nucleotide sample barcode. TCRdb reprocessed the 5' RACE reads, keeping one entry per CDR3 protein, no DNA. The table lists approximately 150,000 distinct CDR3 sequences. This CDR3 contains 14 residues. Germline V gene sequence: CDR1 SQVTM, CDR2 ANQGSEA. Sequencing used blood. The rearrangement links TRBV29-1 to TRBJ2-1; TCRdb's D gene call, TRBD2, goes unchecked for lack of DNA. The clonotype comes from a human donor with ulcerative colitis or Crohn's disease, or a healthy co-twin of an affected twin (not recorded which). CDR3: CSVEAGTTYNEQFF.